The rows below give T cell receptor beta chains drawn from one sample of a study of blood T cell repertoires in COVID-19. Assay: immunoSEQ multiplex PCR; the TCRdb copy retains only in-frame clones and omits some. The data contain fewer than 200,000 clones, roughly 86% of them singletons. The sample consisted of peripheral blood. These receptors came from a man aged 35-49 years who had recovered from COVID-19. Both conserved end residues are part of each CDR3. The D gene is left open where the match is weak. A clone size is listed for some rows: how often the clone was seen (once, few, many), or a class if it is expanded.

d_call: .; clone_size: .; v_call: TRBV7-2; j_call: TRBJ2-7; cdr3_nt: TGTGCCAGCAGCTTAGGTCGCTACGAGCAGTACTTC; cdr3_aa: CASSLGRYEQYF
d_call: TRBD2; clone_size: .; v_call: TRBV9; j_call: TRBJ2-3; cdr3_nt: TGTGCCAGCAGCGTAGATTCGAGCGGGAGTGATACGCAGTATTTT; cdr3_aa: CASSVDSSGSDTQYF
d_call: .; clone_size: .; v_call: TRBV6-1; j_call: TRBJ1-1; cdr3_nt: TGTGCCAGCAGGGACAGCTGGAACACTGAAGCTTTCTTT; cdr3_aa: CASRDSWNTEAFF
d_call: TRBD1; clone_size: .; v_call: TRBV11-3; j_call: TRBJ1-1; cdr3_nt: TGTGCCAGCAGTAGACAGGGGAGTTTGGGCACTGAAGCTTTCTTT; cdr3_aa: CASSRQGSLGTEAFF
d_call: TRBD1; clone_size: .; v_call: TRBV19; j_call: TRBJ2-6; cdr3_nt: TGTGCCAGTAGTATTGGGACAGGGGTATCTGGGGCCAACGTCCTGACTTTC; cdr3_aa: CASSIGTGVSGANVLTF
d_call: .; clone_size: .; v_call: TRBV30; j_call: TRBJ1-4; cdr3_nt: TGTGCCTGCCCTGAGGTCCCAAGTGGAAAACTGTTTTTT; cdr3_aa: CACPEVPSGKLFF
d_call: .; clone_size: .; v_call: TRBV19; j_call: TRBJ1-3; cdr3_nt: TGTGCCAGTAGTAACGACTTCGCTTCTGGAAACACCATATATTTT; cdr3_aa: CASSNDFASGNTIYF
d_call: TRBD1; clone_size: .; v_call: TRBV29-1; j_call: TRBJ2-5; cdr3_nt: TGCAGCGTTTTACCGGGACAGGGGGCCCAAGAGACCCAGTACTTC; cdr3_aa: CSVLPGQGAQETQYF
d_call: .; clone_size: .; v_call: TRBV7-2; j_call: TRBJ1-2; cdr3_nt: TGTGCCAGCAGCGCCCCGGGACTCAGTCCCGTTGGCTACACCTTC; cdr3_aa: CASSAPGLSPVGYTF
d_call: TRBD2; clone_size: .; v_call: TRBV9; j_call: TRBJ2-1; cdr3_nt: TGTGCCAGCAGCGTAGGGAGCGGGGGATACAATGAGCAGTTCTTC; cdr3_aa: CASSVGSGGYNEQFF
d_call: .; clone_size: .; v_call: TRBV4-1; j_call: TRBJ1-6; cdr3_nt: TGCGCCAGCAGCCAAGAGAGGTTCGATTCACCCCTCCACTTT; cdr3_aa: CASSQERFDSPLHF
d_call: TRBD2; clone_size: .; v_call: TRBV19; j_call: TRBJ2-7; cdr3_nt: TGTGCCAGTAGTATGCGGGGAGGGGAGTACGAGCAGTACTTC; cdr3_aa: CASSMRGGEYEQYF
d_call: .; clone_size: .; v_call: TRBV6-2/TRBV6-3; j_call: TRBJ2-1; cdr3_nt: TGTGCCAGCAGTGGTGTAGAACGCTCCTACAATGAGCAGTTCTTC; cdr3_aa: CASSGVERSYNEQFF
d_call: .; clone_size: .; v_call: TRBV6-2/TRBV6-3; j_call: TRBJ2-3; cdr3_nt: TGTGCCAGCAGTCCGGGGGGCAATACGCAGTATTTT; cdr3_aa: CASSPGGNTQYF
d_call: .; clone_size: .; v_call: TRBV29-1; j_call: TRBJ1-1; cdr3_nt: TGCAGCGTTGGTCAGGGAAGGGGCACTGAAGCTTTCTTT; cdr3_aa: CSVGQGRGTEAFF
d_call: .; clone_size: .; v_call: TRBV19; j_call: TRBJ2-7; cdr3_nt: TGTGCCAGTAGTGAGATGAGCTCCTACGAGCAGTACTTC; cdr3_aa: CASSEMSSYEQYF
d_call: .; clone_size: .; v_call: TRBV7-9; j_call: TRBJ2-1; cdr3_nt: TGTGCCAGCGGCCCTAGGAGGGGGGGAAAGCAGTTCTTC; cdr3_aa: CASGPRRGGKQFF
d_call: .; clone_size: .; v_call: TRBV10-2; j_call: TRBJ1-6; cdr3_nt: TGCGCCAGCAGTGATTGGACAGATAATTCACCCCTCCACTTT; cdr3_aa: CASSDWTDNSPLHF
d_call: .; clone_size: once; v_call: TRBV24-1; j_call: TRBJ2-5; cdr3_nt: TGTGCCACCAGTCAAACGGGAGCCAGCGAGACCCAGTACTTC; cdr3_aa: CATSQTGASETQYF
d_call: TRBD2; clone_size: .; v_call: TRBV9; j_call: TRBJ2-1; cdr3_nt: TGTGCCAGCAGCGTAGGAGCTAGCGGGGGATTTTACAATGAGCAGTTCTTC; cdr3_aa: CASSVGASGGFYNEQFF
d_call: TRBD1; clone_size: .; v_call: TRBV5-4; j_call: TRBJ2-1; cdr3_nt: TGTGCCAGCAGCTTGTCTCGGACAGGTTTACTCTCCAAGCAGTTCTTC; cdr3_aa: CASSLSRTGLLSKQFF
d_call: .; clone_size: .; v_call: TRBV5-1; j_call: TRBJ2-5; cdr3_nt: TGCGCCAGCAGCACCGGACAGCAAGAGACCCAGTACTTC; cdr3_aa: CASSTGQQETQYF
d_call: .; clone_size: few; v_call: TRBV28; j_call: TRBJ1-1; cdr3_nt: TGTGCCAGCAGTTTACGGACAGCGAACACTGAAGCTTTCTTT; cdr3_aa: CASSLRTANTEAFF
d_call: .; clone_size: .; v_call: TRBV6-2/TRBV6-3; j_call: TRBJ1-1; cdr3_nt: TGTGCCAGCAGCTATACTCAGGATAAAGCTTTCTTT; cdr3_aa: CASSYTQDKAFF
d_call: .; clone_size: few; v_call: TRBV29-1; j_call: TRBJ2-3; cdr3_nt: TGCAGCGTTGACAGAACAGCCACAGATACGCAGTATTTT; cdr3_aa: CSVDRTATDTQYF
d_call: TRBD1; clone_size: .; v_call: TRBV7-2; j_call: TRBJ2-7; cdr3_nt: TGTGCCAGCAGCTCAGCGGACAGGGTGTACGAGCAGTACTTC; cdr3_aa: CASSSADRVYEQYF
d_call: TRBD1; clone_size: .; v_call: TRBV5-8; j_call: TRBJ1-5; cdr3_nt: TGTGCCAGCAGCTTCTCCGGGACAGGGTATAGCAATCAGCCCCAGCATTTT; cdr3_aa: CASSFSGTGYSNQPQHF
d_call: TRBD2; clone_size: .; v_call: TRBV4-3; j_call: TRBJ2-1; cdr3_nt: TGCGCCAGCAGCCAAGCCGCGGGGGGGCCAAACAATGAGCAGTTCTTC; cdr3_aa: CASSQAAGGPNNEQFF
d_call: .; clone_size: .; v_call: TRBV30; j_call: TRBJ1-1; cdr3_nt: TGTGCCTGGAGTGTAAGGGGCACTGAAGCTTTCTTT; cdr3_aa: CAWSVRGTEAFF
d_call: TRBD2; clone_size: .; v_call: TRBV7-6; j_call: TRBJ2-2; cdr3_nt: TGTGCCAGCAGCTTTTGGACTAGCGGGGGGGCCGGCACCGGGGAGCTGTTTTTT; cdr3_aa: CASSFWTSGGAGTGELFF
d_call: .; clone_size: .; v_call: TRBV5-8; j_call: TRBJ2-3; cdr3_nt: TGTGCCAGCAGCTTGGCCGGTTTCGGGGGCACAGATACGCAGTATTTT; cdr3_aa: CASSLAGFGGTDTQYF
d_call: TRBD2; clone_size: once; v_call: TRBV5-5; j_call: TRBJ2-5; cdr3_nt: TGTGCCAGCAGCTTGGGGGGACTAGCGGGAGTAGAGACCCAGTACTTC; cdr3_aa: CASSLGGLAGVETQYF
d_call: .; clone_size: once; v_call: TRBV19; j_call: TRBJ1-5; cdr3_nt: TGTGCCAGTAGTATAGGATCAGGGCGGGGTGGTCAGCATTTT; cdr3_aa: CASSIGSGRGGQHF
d_call: .; clone_size: .; v_call: TRBV27; j_call: TRBJ2-7; cdr3_nt: TGTGCCAGCAGAGGAGCAGGGGGGACCTACGAGCAGTACTTC; cdr3_aa: CASRGAGGTYEQYF
d_call: TRBD1; clone_size: .; v_call: TRBV7-2; j_call: TRBJ1-1; cdr3_nt: TGTGCCAGCAGCTTTCTACAGGGGCGGTCTGAAGCTTTCTTT; cdr3_aa: CASSFLQGRSEAFF
d_call: .; clone_size: .; v_call: TRBV11-3; j_call: TRBJ2-1; cdr3_nt: TGTGCCAGCAGCTTTGACAGTTTGGATGAGCAGTTCTTC; cdr3_aa: CASSFDSLDEQFF
d_call: TRBD1; clone_size: .; v_call: TRBV7-3; j_call: TRBJ2-2; cdr3_nt: TGTGCCAGCAGCGCGATGACAGGGGGCGCGGGGACCGGGGAGCTGTTTTTT; cdr3_aa: CASSAMTGGAGTGELFF
d_call: .; clone_size: .; v_call: TRBV7-8; j_call: TRBJ2-7; cdr3_nt: TGTGCCAGCAGCTTAGTATCCAGTCTGAACGAGCAGTACTTC; cdr3_aa: CASSLVSSLNEQYF
d_call: TRBD1; clone_size: .; v_call: TRBV19; j_call: TRBJ2-5; cdr3_nt: TGTGCCAGTAGTCCGAGACAGGGAAGTTCTTTAAAGACCCAGTACTTC; cdr3_aa: CASSPRQGSSLKTQYF
d_call: TRBD2; clone_size: .; v_call: TRBV29-1; j_call: TRBJ2-7; cdr3_nt: TGCAGCGTTTACGGACTAGCGGGAGGGGGTAAGGGAAGCTACGAGCAGTACTTC; cdr3_aa: CSVYGLAGGGKGSYEQYF
d_call: .; clone_size: once; v_call: TRBV29-1; j_call: TRBJ2-1; cdr3_nt: TGCAGCGTTGATTCGGGAGCCAGTCGCAATGAGCAGTTCTTC; cdr3_aa: CSVDSGASRNEQFF
d_call: .; clone_size: .; v_call: TRBV10-1; j_call: TRBJ2-1; cdr3_nt: TGCGCCAGCACCTCCAGCTCCAGGGAGCAGTTCTTC; cdr3_aa: CASTSSSREQFF
d_call: .; clone_size: .; v_call: TRBV28; j_call: TRBJ2-3; cdr3_nt: TGTGCCAGCGGGGAACCGGGGAATACGCAGTATTTT; cdr3_aa: CASGEPGNTQYF
d_call: .; clone_size: few; v_call: TRBV3-1/TRBV3-2; j_call: TRBJ1-2; cdr3_nt: TGTGCCAGCAGCCAAGTTCCAGGCTATGGCTACACCTTC; cdr3_aa: CASSQVPGYGYTF
d_call: .; clone_size: .; v_call: TRBV7-8; j_call: TRBJ2-1; cdr3_nt: TGTGCCAGCAGCTTAGTTGGGGGGGCTAGCTCCTACAATGAGCAGTTCTTC; cdr3_aa: CASSLVGGASSYNEQFF
d_call: TRBD2; clone_size: few; v_call: TRBV15; j_call: TRBJ2-4; cdr3_nt: TGTGCCACCAGCAGAGATGGGAGGGCCGGTCTGTTTGGCAAAAACATTCAGTACTTC; cdr3_aa: CATSRDGRAGLFGKNIQYF
d_call: .; clone_size: few; v_call: TRBV5-4; j_call: TRBJ1-1; cdr3_nt: TGTGCCAGCAGCTTTAGCCCGCAGGGGATGACTGAAGCTTTCTTT; cdr3_aa: CASSFSPQGMTEAFF
d_call: .; clone_size: .; v_call: TRBV11-3; j_call: TRBJ2-3; cdr3_nt: TGTGCCAGCAGCCCCCGTGGTGCGACAGATACGCAGTATTTT; cdr3_aa: CASSPRGATDTQYF
d_call: TRBD2; clone_size: .; v_call: TRBV4-2; j_call: TRBJ2-3; cdr3_nt: TGTGCCAGCAGCCAAGATTCTGGGGGGGGAGGGGCAGATACGCAGTATTTT; cdr3_aa: CASSQDSGGGGADTQYF
d_call: TRBD1; clone_size: .; v_call: TRBV6-6; j_call: TRBJ1-6; cdr3_nt: TGTGCCAGCATTAACAGGGGTTCTAATTCACCCCTCCACTTT; cdr3_aa: CASINRGSNSPLHF
d_call: .; clone_size: .; v_call: TRBV5-5; j_call: TRBJ1-4; cdr3_nt: TGTGCCAGCAGCGTCTGGACAGCTAATGAAAAACTGTTTTTT; cdr3_aa: CASSVWTANEKLFF
d_call: .; clone_size: .; v_call: TRBV10-3; j_call: TRBJ2-3; cdr3_nt: TGTGCCATCCGGAGCACAGATACGCAGTATTTT; cdr3_aa: CAIRSTDTQYF
d_call: TRBD1; clone_size: .; v_call: TRBV30; j_call: TRBJ2-1; cdr3_nt: TGTGCCCTCCGGGACAGGGGATTCGGTGAGCAGTTCTTC; cdr3_aa: CALRDRGFGEQFF
d_call: TRBD2; clone_size: .; v_call: TRBV24-1; j_call: TRBJ2-7; cdr3_nt: TGTGCCACCAGTGACGCGGGGGGCTCCTACGAGCAGTACTTC; cdr3_aa: CATSDAGGSYEQYF